The clone carrying this T cell receptor beta chain was counted a single time. Its antigen remains unidentified. The germline V and J ends were trimmed by 4 bases and 4 bases, with 19 bases remaining between them. The V gene's germline CDR1 is SEHNR and CDR2 FQNEAQ (reference sequence). This CDR3 spans 16 amino acids. The assay was immunoSEQ multiplex PCR, and TCRdb's table has in-frame clones only and misses some. The data hold about 140,000 clones, with roughly nine tenths observed a single time. These data originate in a study of cytomegalovirus exposure and HLA in healthy donors. On the study more broadly: The 550 to 800 first-cohort repertoires and the 120 or so validation repertoires shared the same platform, a later analysis reported. Overall study findings and caveats: That first-cohort TCR clusters tended to co-occur in the approximately 110 validation repertoires was found in a later analysis. It was approximately 170 TCR beta chains that were listed as cytomegalovirus-associated. It was reportedly the case that the classifier diagnosed cytomegalovirus status with high specificity and sensitivity.

Sequencing input: PBMCs. This TCR derives from a man between 18 and 29 years old in good health and CMV-seronegative. J is TRBJ1-2 and V is TRBV7-9; D is unclear. The CDR3 DNA follows: TGTGCCAGCAGCTATAGCGGCTCAGTTCCGACCTATGGCTACACCTTC. It is translated as CASSYSGSVPTYGYTF.